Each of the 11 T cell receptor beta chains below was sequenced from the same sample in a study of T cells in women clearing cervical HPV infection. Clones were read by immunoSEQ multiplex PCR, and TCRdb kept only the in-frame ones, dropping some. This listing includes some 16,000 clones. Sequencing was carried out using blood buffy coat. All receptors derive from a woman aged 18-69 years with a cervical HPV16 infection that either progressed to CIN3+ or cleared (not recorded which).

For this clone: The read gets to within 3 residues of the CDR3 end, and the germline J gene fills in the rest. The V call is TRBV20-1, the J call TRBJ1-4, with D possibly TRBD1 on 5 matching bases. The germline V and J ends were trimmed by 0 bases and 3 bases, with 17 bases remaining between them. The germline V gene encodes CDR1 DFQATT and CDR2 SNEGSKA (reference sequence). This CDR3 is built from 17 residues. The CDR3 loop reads CSAREWAGMRANEKLFF. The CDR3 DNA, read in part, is TGCAGTGCTAGAGAGTGGGCAGGGATGCGCGCTAATGAAAAA.

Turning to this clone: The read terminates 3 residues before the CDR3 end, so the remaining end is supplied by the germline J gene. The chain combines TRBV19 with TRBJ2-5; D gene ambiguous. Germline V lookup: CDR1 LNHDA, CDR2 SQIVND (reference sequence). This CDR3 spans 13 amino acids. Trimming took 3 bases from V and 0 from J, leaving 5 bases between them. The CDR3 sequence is CASSIQYQETQYF. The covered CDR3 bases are TGTGCCAGTAGTATTCAGTACCAAGAGACC.

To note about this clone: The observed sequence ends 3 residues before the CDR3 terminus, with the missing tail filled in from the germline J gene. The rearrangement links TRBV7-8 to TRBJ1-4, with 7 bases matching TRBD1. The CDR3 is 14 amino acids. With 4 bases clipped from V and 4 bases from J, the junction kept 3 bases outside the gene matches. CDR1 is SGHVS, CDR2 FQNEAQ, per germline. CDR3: CASSSGQNNEKLFF. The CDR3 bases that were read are TGTGCCAGCAGCTCGGGACAGAATAATGAAAAA.

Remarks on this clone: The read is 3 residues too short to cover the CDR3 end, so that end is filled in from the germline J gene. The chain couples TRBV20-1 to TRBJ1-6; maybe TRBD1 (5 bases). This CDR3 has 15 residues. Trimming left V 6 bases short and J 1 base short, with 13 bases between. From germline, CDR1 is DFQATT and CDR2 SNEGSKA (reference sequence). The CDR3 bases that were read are TGCAGTGCCAGAAAGGGACTTTCCTATAATTCACCC. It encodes CSARKGLSYNSP. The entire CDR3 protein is CSARKGLSYNSPLHF.

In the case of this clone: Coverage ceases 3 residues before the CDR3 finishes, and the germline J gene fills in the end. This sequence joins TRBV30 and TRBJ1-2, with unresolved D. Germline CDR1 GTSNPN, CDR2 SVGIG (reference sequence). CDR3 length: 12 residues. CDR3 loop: CAWSVSVRGYTF. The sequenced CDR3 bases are TGTGCCTGGAGTGTCTCTGTAAGGGGC.

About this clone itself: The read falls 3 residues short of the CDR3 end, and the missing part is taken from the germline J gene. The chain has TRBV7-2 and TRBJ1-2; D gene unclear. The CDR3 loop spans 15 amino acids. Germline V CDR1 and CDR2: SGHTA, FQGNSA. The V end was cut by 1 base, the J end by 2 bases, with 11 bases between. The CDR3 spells CASSLVHLLNYGYTF. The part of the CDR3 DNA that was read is TGTGCCAGCAGCTTAGTGCATCTACTAAACTATGGC. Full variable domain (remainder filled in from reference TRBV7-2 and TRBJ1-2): GAGVSQSPSNKVTEKGKDVELRCDPISGHTALYWYRQSLGQGLEFLIYFQGNSAPDKSGLPSDRFSAERTGGSVSTLTIQRTQQEDSAVYLCASSLVHLLNYGYTFGSGTRLTVV.

The sequenced CDR3 bases are TGCAGTGCCCTCATCCGGGACATTGGATACAATGAG. As protein: CSALIRDIGYNE. The complete CDR3 reads CSALIRDIGYNEQFF. The chain uses TRBV20-1 and TRBJ2-1, with D perhaps matching TRBD1 (6 bases). Coverage ceases 3 residues before the CDR3 finishes, and the germline J gene fills in the end. The CDR3 loop spans 15 amino acids. In germline, CDR1 is DFQATT, CDR2 SNEGSKA (reference sequence). V shed 6 bases and J shed 4 bases, with 19 bases lying between them.

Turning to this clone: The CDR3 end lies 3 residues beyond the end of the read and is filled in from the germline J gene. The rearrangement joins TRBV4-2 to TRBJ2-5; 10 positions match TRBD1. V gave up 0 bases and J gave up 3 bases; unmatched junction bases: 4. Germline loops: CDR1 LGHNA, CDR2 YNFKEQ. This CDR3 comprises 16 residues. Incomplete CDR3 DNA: TGTGCCAGCAGCCAAGAAACCGGGACAGGGGAAGAGACC. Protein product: CASSQETGTGEET. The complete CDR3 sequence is CASSQETGTGEETQYF.

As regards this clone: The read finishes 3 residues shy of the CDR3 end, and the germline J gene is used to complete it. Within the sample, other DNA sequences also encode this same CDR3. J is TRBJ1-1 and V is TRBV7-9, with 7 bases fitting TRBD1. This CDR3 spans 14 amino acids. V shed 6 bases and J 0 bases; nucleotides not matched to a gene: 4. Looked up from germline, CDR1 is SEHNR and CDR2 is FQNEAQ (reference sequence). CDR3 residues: CASRTDRVNTEAFF. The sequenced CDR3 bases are TGTGCCAGCAGAACCGACAGGGTGAACACTGAA.

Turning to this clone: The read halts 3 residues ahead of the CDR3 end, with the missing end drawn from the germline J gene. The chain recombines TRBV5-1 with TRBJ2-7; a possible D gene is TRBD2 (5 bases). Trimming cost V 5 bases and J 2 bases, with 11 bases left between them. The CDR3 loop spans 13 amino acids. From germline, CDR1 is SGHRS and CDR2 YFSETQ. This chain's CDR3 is CASRISGTYEQYF. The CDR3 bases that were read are TGCGCCAGCAGGATAAGCGGTACCTACGAG.

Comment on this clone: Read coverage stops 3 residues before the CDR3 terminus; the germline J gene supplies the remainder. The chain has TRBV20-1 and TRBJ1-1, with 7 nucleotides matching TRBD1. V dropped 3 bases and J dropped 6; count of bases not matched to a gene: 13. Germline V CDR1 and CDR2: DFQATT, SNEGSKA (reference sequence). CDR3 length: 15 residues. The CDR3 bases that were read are TGCAGTGCTAGTTTCTTGGCAGGGGGTCCTTCTGAA. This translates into CSASFLAGGPSE. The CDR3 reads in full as CSASFLAGGPSEAFF.